This TCR beta chain was captured by sequencing in a study of blood T cell repertoires in COVID-19. Background on the study: Acute and convalescent COVID-19 samples came from the United States, Italy and Spain. The analysed material was cDNA or gDNA that came from T cells, B-cell-depleted T cells, or PBMCs.

This CDR3 has 16 amino acids. V shed 4 bases and J 7 bases; nucleotides not matched to a gene: 14. Germline CDR1 SGHRS, CDR2 YFSETQ. Source study methods: Cell counts per sample came from amplifying reference gene primers. Data came from immunoSEQ multiplex PCR; TCRdb stores just in-frame clones and leaves some out. That table gives V, J and clone size, and the DNA gave D and trimming. The table has around 82,000 clones, about 88% seen once. Patients from Seattle were sampled longitudinally, starting during active infection. The J gene is TRBJ2-1, the V gene TRBV5-1; 7 positions agree with TRBD1. This clonotype was sampled from a man of 80 years or more with COVID-19, enrolled during active disease. Sequencing input: peripheral blood. CDR3 in DNA: TGCGCCAGCAGCCCGATTACAGGGGCCGGCGGAAATGAGCAGTTCTTC. Encoded protein: CASSPITGAGGNEQFF. Complete variable domain (other parts from reference TRBV5-1 and TRBJ2-1): KAGVTQTPRYLIKTRGQQVTLSCSPISGHRSVSWYQQTPGQGLQFLFEYFSETQRNKGNFPGRFSGRQFSNSRSEMNVSTLELGDSALYLCASSPITGAGGNEQFFGPGTRLTVL.